This TCR beta chain emerged from a study of cytomegalovirus exposure and HLA in healthy donors. The PCR employed 60 Vbeta primers together with 13 Jbeta primers. This table comes from immunoSEQ multiplex PCR, and its TCRdb copy is limited to in-frame clones, with some not included. The data contain 130,000 or so clones, roughly 70% of them singletons. This CDR3 has 17 amino acids. Germline V gene lookup returns CDR1 MNHEY and CDR2 SMNVEV (reference sequence). The V segment lost 6 bases and the J segment 5 bases; nucleotides outside the gene matches: 18. Study-wide points: For most TCR beta V segments, an earlier analysis put the productive rate at about 87% or about 30% of the time.

As to this clone: Its antigen is not identified.

Sequencing input: PBMCs. The V gene is TRBV27, the J gene TRBJ1-2, with 7 bases fitting TRBD1. The TCR originated in a man aged 18 to 35 in good health and CMV-seropositive. CDR3 protein: CASRRTGRAAMGYGYTF. The CDR3 bases are TGTGCCAGCAGAAGGACAGGACGGGCTGCCATGGGATATGGCTACACCTTC.